This entry features one TCR beta chain sequence. No antigen is known for it. V was trimmed by 6 bases and J by 2 bases, leaving 16 bases between them. Germline V lookup: CDR1 LNHDA, CDR2 SQIVND (reference sequence). This CDR3 is built from 15 residues. These data come from a study of T cells in localized non-small cell lung cancer. General study findings and limits: A median of 57 clones ranked among the top 100 in tumor appeared in adjacent lung. Elevated blood T cell density was associated with longer overall survival. Tumor trailed uninvolved adjacent lung in T cell clonality, which peaked there.

Only in-frame clones appear in the TCRdb table, and some are missing; sequencing was by immunoSEQ multiplex PCR. The repertoire holds approximately 65,000 clones, with roughly 79% as singletons. The clonotype was recovered from a man aged 35-75 years with stage II lung adenocarcinoma. The sample here was PBMCs, taken before any cancer treatment. The chain is built from TRBV19 and TRBJ1-2, with unresolved D. The CDR3: CASSPKVLGNYGYTF. DNA for the CDR3: TGTGCCAGTAGCCCAAAGGTTTTGGGCAACTATGGCTACACCTTC.